What follows are 11 T cell receptor beta chains derived from one specimen sequenced in a study of Ad26.COV2.S vaccination and SARS-CoV-2 variants. This table comes from immunoSEQ multiplex PCR, and its TCRdb copy is limited to in-frame clones, with some not included. The data show about 460,000 clones, with roughly nine tenths seen just once and 1.7% held by the top ten. Treatment in this sample: 19 received Ad26.COV2.S at low or high dose, single or two shots; 5 received placebo; per-sample allocation not given. After the first vaccine or placebo injection, samples were drawn on day 63. Sequencing used peripheral blood, obtained in a trial of Ad26.COV2.S vaccine versus placebo. All receptors come from a person aged 18-60 years who received the Ad26.COV2.S COVID-19 vaccine or a placebo.

V usage is TRBV30 and J usage is TRBJ2-1; D remains unclear. This CDR3 has 14 amino acids. V dropped 2 bases and J dropped 8 bases, with 16 bases sitting between them. CDR1 GTSNPN and CDR2 SVGIG come from the germline V gene (reference sequence). The CDR3 sequence is CAWSTSPPGDEQFF. CDR3 coding DNA: TGTGCCTGGAGTACTTCCCCCCCTGGCGATGAGCAGTTCTTC.

V usage is TRBV4-1 and J usage is TRBJ2-1; TRBD2 agrees at 8 bases. CDR1 is MGHRA and CDR2 is YSYEKL in the germline V gene. The CDR3 is made up of 16 amino acids. The junction had 8 bases not matched to a gene; V was cut back by 0 bases and J by 7 bases. CDR3 sequence: CASSQDPGGRLNEQFF. DNA for the CDR3: TGCGCCAGCAGCCAAGACCCGGGAGGGCGCTTGAATGAGCAGTTCTTC.

The CDR3 spells CASSPRGRDYEQYF. The DNA of the CDR3 is TGTGCCAGCAGCCCTCGGGGTAGAGACTACGAGCAGTACTTC. The chain employs TRBV9 and TRBJ2-7; the D gene is possibly TRBD2 (5 bases). The CDR3 length is 14 residues. Germline loops: CDR1 SGDLS, CDR2 YYNGEE. The V end was cut by 4 bases, the J end by 3 bases, with 14 bases between.

The V and J genes are TRBV18 and TRBJ1-2; a weak D match, TRBD1 (5 bases). The CDR3 has 13 amino acids. V lost 6 bases and J 8 bases, leaving 16 bases between the germline ends. Germline loops: CDR1 KGHSH, CDR2 LQKENI. This chain's CDR3 is CASSRTNTGGYTF. The CDR3, as DNA: TGTGCCAGCTCCCGGACCAATACAGGAGGCTACACCTTC.

Concerning this clone itself: Other DNA sequences of this sample code for an identical CDR3. The rearrangement uses TRBV30 and TRBJ2-7; weak D call: TRBD2 (5 bases). V lost 1 base to trimming and J lost 3 bases, with 7 bases between them. Germline assignment: CDR1 GTSNPN and CDR2 SVGIG (reference sequence). The CDR3 has 12 residues. The CDR3 DNA sequence: TGTGCCTGGAGTGACACTAGCTACGAGCAGTACTTC. Translation gives CAWSDTSYEQYF.

CDR3 in amino acids: CASSLKQARVGKQYF. The CDR3 region has the DNA TGTGCCAGCAGCTTAAAACAGGCGCGGGTAGGAAAGCAGTACTTC. J is TRBJ2-7 and V is TRBV11-1; D could derive from TRBD1 or TRBD2 (5 bases each). Looked up from germline, CDR1 is SGHAT and CDR2 is FQDESV (reference sequence). V was shortened by 2 bases and J by 8 bases, with 19 bases between the two germline ends. The CDR3 loop spans 15 amino acids.

The chain uses TRBV2 and TRBJ1-5, with a possible D match to TRBD1 (6 bases). CDR3 length: 16 residues. Trimming removed 5 bases from V and 6 bases from J, with 20 bases in between. CDR1 and CDR2 from the germline V gene are SNHLY and FYNNEI. CDR3 in amino acids: CASSSETSGGGQPQHF. CDR3 in DNA: TGTGCCAGCAGTTCAGAGACCTCGGGGGGCGGTCAGCCCCAGCATTTT.

With respect to this clone: It is unclear where the CDR3 begins or ends on the DNA, so no DNA is shown, and the CDR3 is as TCRdb lists it. This chain connects TRBV7-9 to TRBJ2-3; the table gives TRBD1 as D, unverified against the DNA. The CDR3 spans 13 amino acids, including both terminal residues. The germline V gene has CDR1 SEHNR and CDR2 FQNEAQ (reference sequence). The CDR3 sequence: CASSFFGQNTQYF.

This chain joins TRBV7-9 and TRBJ2-5; 8 nucleotides line up with TRBD2. This CDR3 region has 16 residues. Germline-derived CDR1 and CDR2 are SEHNR and FQNEAQ (reference sequence). V trimming: 1 base; J trimming: 2 bases; junction bases outside the gene matches: 6. CDR3 nucleotide sequence: TGTGCCAGCAGCTTAGATAGTAGCGGGAAACAAGAGACCCAGTACTTC. Translated: CASSLDSSGKQETQYF.

The chain combines TRBV7-8 with TRBJ2-2; 10 nucleotides agree with TRBD1. The CDR3 sequence is 15 residues long. Germline V gene data show CDR1 as SGHVS and CDR2 as FQNEAQ. V dropped 5 bases and J dropped 5; count of bases not matched to a gene: 5. The CDR3 sequence is CASSPGTGETGELFF. The CDR3 region has the DNA TGTGCCAGCAGCCCCGGGACAGGGGAAACCGGGGAGCTGTTTTTT.

The CDR3 is CASSPGPDRGQTYEQYF. In DNA form, the CDR3 reads TGCGCCAGCAGCCCAGGCCCCGACAGGGGGCAAACCTACGAGCAGTACTTC. The chain links TRBV23-1 to TRBJ2-7; 10 nucleotides match TRBD1. TRBV23-1 is designated an ORF whose function remains uncertain. With V trimmed by 6 bases and J by 2 bases, 13 bases remained unmatched. This CDR3 has 17 amino acids.